Detailed here is one T cell receptor beta chain. Antigen specificity is unknown. The sample originates from a study of shared clonotypes between healthy human individuals. Study-wide points: Blood was the only sampled material, and tissue repertoires likely differ. The generation probabilities recorded for non-shared clonotypes fell below those of clonotypes shared by all four donors.

The CDR3 has 13 residues. The V and J ends lost 4 bases and 0 bases respectively, with 4 bases between them. In germline, CDR1 is SGHNT, CDR2 YYREEE (reference sequence). Produced via immunoSEQ multiplex PCR; TCRdb's table is partial and in-frame only. The sample records hundreds of thousands of clones, about 74% being singletons. The sequence came from a woman younger than 45 in good health. The rearrangement uses TRBV5-4 and TRBJ2-2, with no clear D. Sequenced input: memory CD4+ T cells sorted from blood. Subset denoted: CD45RA-negative fraction. CDR3: CASSRANTGELFF. DNA for the CDR3: TGTGCCAGCAGCCGAGCGAACACCGGGGAGCTGTTTTTT. The variable domain in full, completed from reference TRBV5-4 and TRBJ2-2, reads ETGVTQSPTHLIKTRGQQVTLRCSSQSGHNTVSWYQQALGQGPQFIFQYYREEENGRGNFPPRFSGLQFPNYSSELNVNALELDDSALYLCASSRANTGELFFGEGSRLTVL.